This TCR beta chain was sequenced during a study of blood T cell repertoires in COVID-19. Background on the study: Samples of COVID-19 (acute and convalescent) were obtained from the United States, Italy and Spain. Sources were T cells, B-cell-depleted T cells, or PBMCs; the material itself was cDNA or gDNA.

Methods used by the authors: Amplification of reference gene primers was used by the study to estimate nucleated cell counts. Generated by immunoSEQ multiplex PCR, the TCRdb table keeps only in-frame clones and is missing some. Clone size and the V and J calls come from that table; the DNA yielded D and trimming. The sample contains approximately 450,000 clones, roughly nine tenths of which appear only once. CDR3 size: 14 residues. V lost 5 bases, J lost 3 bases, and 11 bases lay in between. The V gene's germline CDR1 is WNHNN and CDR2 SYGVQD (reference sequence). Across under 25 US areas, participants ranged in age from 18 to 89 years.

Sequenced input: PBMCs or T cells enriched from blood (not recorded which). This sequence originates from a woman aged 18-30 years with acute COVID-19. The rearrangement joins TRBV10-1 to TRBJ1-3; tentatively, D is TRBD1 (6 bases). CDR3 sequence: CASSQGLFGNTIYF. The CDR3 DNA is TGCGCCAGCAGTCAGGGGCTTTTTGGAAACACCATATATTTT.